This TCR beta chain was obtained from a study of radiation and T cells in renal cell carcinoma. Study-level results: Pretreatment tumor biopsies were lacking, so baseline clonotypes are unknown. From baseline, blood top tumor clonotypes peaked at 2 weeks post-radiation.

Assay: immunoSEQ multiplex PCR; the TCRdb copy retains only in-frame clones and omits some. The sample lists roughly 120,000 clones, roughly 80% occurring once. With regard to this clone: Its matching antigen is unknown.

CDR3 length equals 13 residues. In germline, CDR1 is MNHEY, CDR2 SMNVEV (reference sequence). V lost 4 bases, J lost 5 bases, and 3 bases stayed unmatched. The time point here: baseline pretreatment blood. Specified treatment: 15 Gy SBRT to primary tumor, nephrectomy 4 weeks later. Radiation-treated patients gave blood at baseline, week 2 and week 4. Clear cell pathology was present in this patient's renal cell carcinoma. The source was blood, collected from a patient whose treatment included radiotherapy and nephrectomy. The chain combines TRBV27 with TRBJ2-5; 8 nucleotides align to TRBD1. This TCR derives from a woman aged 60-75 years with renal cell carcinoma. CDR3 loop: CASSWTGRETQYF. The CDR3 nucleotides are TGTGCCAGCAGTTGGACAGGGCGGGAGACCCAGTACTTC.